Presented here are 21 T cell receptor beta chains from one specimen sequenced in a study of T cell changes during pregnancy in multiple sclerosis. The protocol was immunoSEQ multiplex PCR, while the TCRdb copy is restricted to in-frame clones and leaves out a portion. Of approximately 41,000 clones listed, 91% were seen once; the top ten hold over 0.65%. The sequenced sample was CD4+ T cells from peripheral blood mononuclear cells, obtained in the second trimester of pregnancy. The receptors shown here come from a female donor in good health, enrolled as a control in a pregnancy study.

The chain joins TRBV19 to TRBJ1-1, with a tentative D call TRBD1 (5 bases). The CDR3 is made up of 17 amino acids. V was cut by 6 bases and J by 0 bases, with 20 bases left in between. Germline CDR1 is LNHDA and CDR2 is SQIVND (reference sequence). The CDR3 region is CASSPKAGWEVNTEAFF. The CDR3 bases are TGTGCCAGTAGCCCGAAGGCAGGGTGGGAGGTGAACACTGAAGCTTTCTTT.

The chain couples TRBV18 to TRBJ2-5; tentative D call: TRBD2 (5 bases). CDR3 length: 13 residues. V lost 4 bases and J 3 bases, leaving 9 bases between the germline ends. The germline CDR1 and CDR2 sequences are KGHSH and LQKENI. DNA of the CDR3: TGTGCCAGCTCACTTGGAGGAAAAGAGACCCAGTACTTC. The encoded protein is CASSLGGKETQYF. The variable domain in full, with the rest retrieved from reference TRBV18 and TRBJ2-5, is NAGVMQNPRHLVRRRGQEARLRCSPMKGHSHVYWYRQLPEEGLKFMVYLQKENIIDESGMPKERFSAEFPKEGPSILRIQQVVRGDSAAYFCASSLGGKETQYFGPGTRLLVL.

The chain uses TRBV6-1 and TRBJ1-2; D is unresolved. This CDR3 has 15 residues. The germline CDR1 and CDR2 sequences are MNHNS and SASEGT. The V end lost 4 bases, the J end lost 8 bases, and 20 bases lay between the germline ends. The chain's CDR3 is CASSAISDFTGGYTF. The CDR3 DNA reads TGTGCCAGCAGTGCTATCTCGGACTTTACTGGGGGCTACACCTTC.

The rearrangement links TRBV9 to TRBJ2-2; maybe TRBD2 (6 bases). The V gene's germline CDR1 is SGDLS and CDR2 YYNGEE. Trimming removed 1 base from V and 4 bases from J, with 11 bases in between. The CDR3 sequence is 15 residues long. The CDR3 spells CASSVTQGGTGELFF. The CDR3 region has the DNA TGTGCCAGCAGCGTAACGCAGGGAGGCACCGGGGAGCTGTTTTTT.

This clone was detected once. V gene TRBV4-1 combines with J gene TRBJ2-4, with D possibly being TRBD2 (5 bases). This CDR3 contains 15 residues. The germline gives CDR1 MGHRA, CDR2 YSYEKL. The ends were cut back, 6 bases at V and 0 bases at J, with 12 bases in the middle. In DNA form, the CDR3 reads TGCGCCAGCAGTCCGGGGAAGTTAGCCAAAAACATTCAGTACTTC. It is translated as CASSPGKLAKNIQYF.

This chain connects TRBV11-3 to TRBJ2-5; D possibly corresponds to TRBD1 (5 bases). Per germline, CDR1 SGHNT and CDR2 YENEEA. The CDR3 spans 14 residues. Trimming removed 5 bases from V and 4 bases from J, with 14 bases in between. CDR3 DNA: TGTGCCAGCAGCCCCCGTGGGGCAGGAGAGACCCAGTACTTC. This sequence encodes CASSPRGAGETQYF.

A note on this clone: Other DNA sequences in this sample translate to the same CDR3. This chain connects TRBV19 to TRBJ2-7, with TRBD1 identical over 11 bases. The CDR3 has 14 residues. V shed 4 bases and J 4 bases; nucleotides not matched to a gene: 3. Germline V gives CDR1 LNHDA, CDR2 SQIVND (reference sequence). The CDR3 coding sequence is TGTGCCAGTAGTACCGGGACAGGGGGATACGAGCAGTACTTC. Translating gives CASSTGTGGYEQYF.

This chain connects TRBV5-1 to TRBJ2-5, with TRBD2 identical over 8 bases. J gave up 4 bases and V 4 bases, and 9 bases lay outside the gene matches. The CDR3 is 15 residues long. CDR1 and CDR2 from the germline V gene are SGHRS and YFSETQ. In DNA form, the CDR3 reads TGCGCCAGCAGCCCGCTTACGGGGGGGTCAGAGACCCAGTACTTC. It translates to CASSPLTGGSETQYF. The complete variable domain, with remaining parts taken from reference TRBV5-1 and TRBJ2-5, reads KAGVTQTPRYLIKTRGQQVTLSCSPISGHRSVSWYQQTPGQGLQFLFEYFSETQRNKGNFPGRFSGRQFSNSRSEMNVSTLELGDSALYLCASSPLTGGSETQYFGPGTRLLVL.

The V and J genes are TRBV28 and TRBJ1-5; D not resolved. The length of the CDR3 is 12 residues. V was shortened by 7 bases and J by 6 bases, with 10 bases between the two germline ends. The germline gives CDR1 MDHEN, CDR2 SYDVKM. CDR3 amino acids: CASKSPPQPQHF. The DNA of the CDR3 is TGTGCCAGCAAATCTCCCCCTCAGCCCCAGCATTTT.

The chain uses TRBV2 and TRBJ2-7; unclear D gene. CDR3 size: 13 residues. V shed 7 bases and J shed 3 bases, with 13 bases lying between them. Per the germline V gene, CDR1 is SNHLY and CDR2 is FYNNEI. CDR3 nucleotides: TGTGCCAGCATATCCCAAAACTTCTACGAGCAGTACTTC. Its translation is CASISQNFYEQYF.

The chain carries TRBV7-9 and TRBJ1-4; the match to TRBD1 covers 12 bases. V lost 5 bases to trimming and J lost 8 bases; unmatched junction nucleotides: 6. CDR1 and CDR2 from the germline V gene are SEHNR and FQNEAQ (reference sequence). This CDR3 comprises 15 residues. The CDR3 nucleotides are TGTGCCAGCAGCCCCCGGGACAGGGGGCACGAAAAACTGTTTTTT. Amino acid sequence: CASSPRDRGHEKLFF.

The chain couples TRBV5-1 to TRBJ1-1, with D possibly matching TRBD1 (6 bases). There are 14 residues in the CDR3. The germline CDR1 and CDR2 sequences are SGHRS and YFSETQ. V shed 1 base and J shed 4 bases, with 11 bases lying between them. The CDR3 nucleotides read TGCGCCAGCAGCTTGTCCCCAGGGGTCACTGAAGCTTTCTTT. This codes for CASSLSPGVTEAFF.

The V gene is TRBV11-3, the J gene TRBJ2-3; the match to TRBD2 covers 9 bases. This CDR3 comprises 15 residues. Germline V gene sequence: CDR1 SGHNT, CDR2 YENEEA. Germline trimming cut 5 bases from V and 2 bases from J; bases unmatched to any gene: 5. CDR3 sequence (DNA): TGTGCCAGCAGCCGAGGGACTAGCCCCACAGATACGCAGTATTTT. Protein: CASSRGTSPTDTQYF.

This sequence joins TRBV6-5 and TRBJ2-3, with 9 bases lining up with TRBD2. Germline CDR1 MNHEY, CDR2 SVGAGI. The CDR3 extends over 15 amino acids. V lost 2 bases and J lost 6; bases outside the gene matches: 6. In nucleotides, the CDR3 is TGTGCCAGCAGTTACGGTGGTAGCGGGGGTGATACGCAGTATTTT. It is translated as CASSYGGSGGDTQYF.

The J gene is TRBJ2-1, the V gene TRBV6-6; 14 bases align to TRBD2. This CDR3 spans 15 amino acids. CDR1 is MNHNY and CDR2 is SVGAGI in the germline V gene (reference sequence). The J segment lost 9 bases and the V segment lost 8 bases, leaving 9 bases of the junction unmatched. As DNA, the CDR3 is TGTGCCAGCTGTACGACTAGCGGGGGGGCGGGTGAGCAGTTCTTC. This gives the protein CASCTTSGGAGEQFF.

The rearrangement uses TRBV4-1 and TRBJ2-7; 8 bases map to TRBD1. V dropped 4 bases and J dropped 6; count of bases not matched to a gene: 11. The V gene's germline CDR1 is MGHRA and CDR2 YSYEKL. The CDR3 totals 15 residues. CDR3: CASSPLVRGPGEQYF. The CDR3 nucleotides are TGCGCCAGCAGCCCCCTAGTCAGGGGGCCTGGCGAGCAGTACTTC.

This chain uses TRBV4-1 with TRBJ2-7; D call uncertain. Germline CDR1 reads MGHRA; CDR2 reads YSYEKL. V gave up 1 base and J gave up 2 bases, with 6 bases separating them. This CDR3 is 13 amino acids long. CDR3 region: CASSQGEAYEQYF. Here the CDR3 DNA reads TGCGCCAGCAGCCAAGGCGAAGCCTACGAGCAGTACTTC.

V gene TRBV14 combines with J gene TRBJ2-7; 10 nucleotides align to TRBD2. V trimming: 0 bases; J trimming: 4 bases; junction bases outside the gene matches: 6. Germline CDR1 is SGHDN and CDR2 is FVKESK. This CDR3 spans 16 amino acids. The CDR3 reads CASSQESSGGLYEQYF. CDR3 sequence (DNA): TGTGCCAGCAGCCAAGAATCTAGCGGGGGTCTTTACGAGCAGTACTTC.

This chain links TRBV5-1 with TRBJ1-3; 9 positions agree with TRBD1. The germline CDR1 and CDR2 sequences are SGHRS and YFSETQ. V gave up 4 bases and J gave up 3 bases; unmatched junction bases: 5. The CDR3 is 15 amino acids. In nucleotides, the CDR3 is TGCGCCAGCAGCCAACAGGGGGCATTTGGAAACACCATATATTTT. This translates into CASSQQGAFGNTIYF.

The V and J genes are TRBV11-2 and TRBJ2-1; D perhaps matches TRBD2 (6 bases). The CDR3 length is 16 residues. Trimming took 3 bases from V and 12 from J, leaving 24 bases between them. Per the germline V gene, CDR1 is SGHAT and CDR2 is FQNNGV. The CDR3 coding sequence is TGTGCCAGCAGCTTCAGGGCTGGCGGGGCGGCCGGTGTGCAGTTCTTC. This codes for CASSFRAGGAAGVQFF.

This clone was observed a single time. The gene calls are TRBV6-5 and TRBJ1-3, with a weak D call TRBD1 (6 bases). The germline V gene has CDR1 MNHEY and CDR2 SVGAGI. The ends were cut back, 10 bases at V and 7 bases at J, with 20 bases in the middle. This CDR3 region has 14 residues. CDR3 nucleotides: TGTGCCACCCAAGAACAGGGTGGGGATAACACCATATATTTT. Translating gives CATQEQGGDNTIYF.